Below are 8 T cell receptor beta chains sequenced from a single sample in a study of cytomegalovirus exposure and HLA in healthy donors. PCR amplification relied on 60 Vbeta primers (plus 13 Jbeta primers). Profiling relied on immunoSEQ multiplex PCR, and the TCRdb table lists in-frame clones only, not all of them. The table shows about 140,000 clones, with about two thirds occurring only once. Sequences were obtained from PBMCs. The receptors here all came from a man in his forties in good health and CMV-seronegative.

This chain connects TRBV5-6 to TRBJ2-5, with 12 bases that match TRBD1. Losses at the gene ends were 1 base for V and 5 bases for J; bases not matched to a gene: 6. The CDR3 sequence is 16 residues long. Per the germline V gene, CDR1 is SGHDT and CDR2 is YYEEEE. The CDR3 loop is CASSLPGQGALETQYF. The CDR3 DNA is TGTGCCAGCAGCTTGCCGGGACAGGGGGCTTTGGAGACCCAGTACTTC.

V and J are TRBV5-1 and TRBJ1-2; 8 bases are shared with TRBD1. Per germline, CDR1 SGHRS and CDR2 YFSETQ. Germline trimming cut 3 bases from V and 2 bases from J; bases unmatched to any gene: 6. The CDR3 runs to 15 residues. The CDR3 DNA reads as TGCGCCAGCAGCTCCGGGACAGGTCCCAACTATGGCTACACCTTC. It encodes CASSSGTGPNYGYTF.

V is TRBV5-6 and J is TRBJ2-3; D gene uncertain. The CDR3 extends over 14 amino acids. V lost 0 bases and J 2 bases, leaving 7 bases between the germline ends. From germline, CDR1 is SGHDT and CDR2 YYEEEE. The CDR3 nucleotides read TGTGCCAGCAGCTTGGTTCAGTTCACAGATACGCAGTATTTT. Encoded protein: CASSLVQFTDTQYF.

This clone was picked up a small number of times. For the CDR3, the DNA is TGTGCCACCAGCAGAGATAAAAGGGGCAGGGCCCTCAACTCTGGAAACACCATATATTTT. This gives the protein CATSRDKRGRALNSGNTIYF. This chain links TRBV15 with TRBJ1-3, with D tentatively TRBD1 (5 bases). The CDR3 is 20 amino acids. CDR1 and CDR2 from the germline V gene are LNHNV and YYDKDF (reference sequence). V lost 0 bases and J 0 bases, leaving 21 bases between the germline ends.

This sequence joins TRBV6-5 and TRBJ2-1; maybe TRBD2 (6 bases). Germline assignment: CDR1 MNHEY and CDR2 SVGAGI. V was shortened by 1 base and J by 4 bases, with 11 bases between the two germline ends. The CDR3 loop spans 15 amino acids. The CDR3 loop is CASSYFREIYNEQFF. As DNA, the CDR3 is TGTGCCAGCAGTTACTTCCGGGAGATATACAATGAGCAGTTCTTC.

The V call is TRBV19, the J call TRBJ2-5; TRBD1 is a possible D gene (6 bases). Trimming pared 0 bases from V and 7 bases from J, leaving 15 bases between. The CDR3 runs 15 residues. Germline assignment: CDR1 LNHDA and CDR2 SQIVND (reference sequence). CDR3 amino acids: CASSIDSNRDGTQYF. In DNA, the CDR3 is TGTGCCAGTAGTATAGATAGTAACAGGGATGGGACCCAGTACTTC. The full variable domain, its missing parts supplied by reference TRBV19 and TRBJ2-5, is DGGITQSPKYLFRKEGQNVTLSCEQNLNHDAMYWYRQDPGQGLRLIYYSQIVNDFQKGDIAEGYSVSREKKESFPLTVTSAQKNPTAFYLCASSIDSNRDGTQYFGPGTRLLVL.

This rearrangement joins TRBV10-2 to TRBJ2-7, with 10 bases fitting TRBD1. V trimming: 8 bases; J trimming: 6 bases; junction bases outside the gene matches: 7. Germline V gene data show CDR1 as WSHSY and CDR2 as SAAADI. The CDR3 contains 13 residues. CDR3 protein: CASCFGQGGEQYF. Written as DNA, the CDR3 is TGCGCCAGCTGTTTTGGACAGGGGGGCGAGCAGTACTTC.

The chain has TRBV30 and TRBJ1-2; tentatively, D is TRBD1 (6 bases). The V end lost 3 bases, the J end lost 8 bases, and 19 bases lay between the germline ends. This CDR3 contains 14 residues. Germline CDR1 is GTSNPN and CDR2 is SVGIG (reference sequence). CDR3 sequence (DNA): TGTGCCTGGAGCCCCGTCGGCAGGGGATTCGGCTACACCTTC. As protein: CAWSPVGRGFGYTF.